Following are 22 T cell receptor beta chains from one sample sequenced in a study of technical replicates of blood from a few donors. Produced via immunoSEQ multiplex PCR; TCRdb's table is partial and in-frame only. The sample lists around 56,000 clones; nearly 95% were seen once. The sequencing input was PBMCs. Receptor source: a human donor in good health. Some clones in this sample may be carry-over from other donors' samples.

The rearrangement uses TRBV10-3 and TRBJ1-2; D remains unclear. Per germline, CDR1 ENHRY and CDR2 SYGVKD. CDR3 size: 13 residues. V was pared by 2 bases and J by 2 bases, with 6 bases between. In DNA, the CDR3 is TGTGCCATCAGTGAGCTCCTGAACTATGGCTACACCTTC. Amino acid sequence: CAISELLNYGYTF.

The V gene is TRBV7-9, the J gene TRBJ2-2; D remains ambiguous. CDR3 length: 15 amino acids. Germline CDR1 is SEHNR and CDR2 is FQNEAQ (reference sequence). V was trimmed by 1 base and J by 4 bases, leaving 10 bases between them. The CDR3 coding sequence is TGTGCCAGCAGCTTAGACAGTCTGGTCACCGGGGAGCTGTTTTTT. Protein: CASSLDSLVTGELFF. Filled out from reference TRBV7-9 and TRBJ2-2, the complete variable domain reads DTGVSQNPRHKITKRGQNVTFRCDPISEHNRLYWYRQTLGQGPEFLTYFQNEAQLEKSRLLSDRFSAERPKGSFSTLEIQRTEQGDSAMYLCASSLDSLVTGELFFGEGSRLTVL.

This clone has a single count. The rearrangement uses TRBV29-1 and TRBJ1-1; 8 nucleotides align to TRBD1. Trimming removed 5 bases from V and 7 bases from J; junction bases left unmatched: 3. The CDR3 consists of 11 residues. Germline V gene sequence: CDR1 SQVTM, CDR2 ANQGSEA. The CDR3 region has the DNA TGCAGCGTTATGACAGGGGTTGAAGCTTTCTTT. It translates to CSVMTGVEAFF.

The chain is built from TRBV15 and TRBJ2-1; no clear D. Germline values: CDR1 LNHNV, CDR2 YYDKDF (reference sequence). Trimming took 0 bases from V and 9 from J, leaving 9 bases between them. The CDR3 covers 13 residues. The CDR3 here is CATSRDTVVEQFF. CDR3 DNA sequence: TGTGCCACCAGCAGAGATACGGTTGTTGAGCAGTTCTTC.

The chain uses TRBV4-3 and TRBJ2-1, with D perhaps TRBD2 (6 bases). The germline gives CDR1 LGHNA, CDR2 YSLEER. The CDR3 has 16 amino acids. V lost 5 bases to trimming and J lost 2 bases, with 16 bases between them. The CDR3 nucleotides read TGCGCCAGCAGCTCCCTTACCGGGACTCCCTACAATGAGCAGTTCTTC. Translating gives CASSSLTGTPYNEQFF.

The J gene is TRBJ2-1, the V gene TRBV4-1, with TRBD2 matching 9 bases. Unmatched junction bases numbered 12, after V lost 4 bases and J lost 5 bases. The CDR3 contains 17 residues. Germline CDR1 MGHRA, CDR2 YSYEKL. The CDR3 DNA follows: TGCGCCAGCAGCCGCATGAGCGGGGGGACCTATAACAATGAGCAGTTCTTC. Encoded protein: CASSRMSGGTYNNEQFF.

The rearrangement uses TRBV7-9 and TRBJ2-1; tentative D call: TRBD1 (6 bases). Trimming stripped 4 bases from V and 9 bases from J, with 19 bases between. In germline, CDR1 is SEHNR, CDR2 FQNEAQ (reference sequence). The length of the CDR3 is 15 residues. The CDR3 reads CASSSGTTGRSEQFF. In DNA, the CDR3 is TGTGCCAGCAGCTCTGGTACTACAGGGCGCAGTGAGCAGTTCTTC.

The CDR3 DNA reads TGTGCCAGCTCACCAAAGCGGGGGGCTGTTGGCTACACCTTC. Its translation is CASSPKRGAVGYTF. The chain employs TRBV18 and TRBJ1-2, with a weak D call TRBD1 (6 bases). This CDR3 contains 14 residues. Germline CDR1 KGHSH, CDR2 LQKENI. V gave up 2 bases and J gave up 7 bases, with 14 bases separating them.

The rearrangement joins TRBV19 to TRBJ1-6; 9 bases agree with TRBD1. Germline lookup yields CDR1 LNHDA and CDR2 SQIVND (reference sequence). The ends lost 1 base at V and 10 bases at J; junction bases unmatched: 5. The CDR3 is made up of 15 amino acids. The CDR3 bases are TGTGCCAGTAGTATAGGTGGGACAGGGATATCACCCCTCCACTTT. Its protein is CASSIGGTGISPLHF.

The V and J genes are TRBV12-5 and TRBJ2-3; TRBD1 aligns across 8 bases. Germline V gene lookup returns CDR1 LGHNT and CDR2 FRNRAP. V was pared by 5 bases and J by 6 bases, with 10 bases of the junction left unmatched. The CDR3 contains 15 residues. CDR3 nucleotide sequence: TGTGCTAGTGGTCCTACAGGGGGGAAATTGGATACGCAGTATTTT. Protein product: CASGPTGGKLDTQYF.

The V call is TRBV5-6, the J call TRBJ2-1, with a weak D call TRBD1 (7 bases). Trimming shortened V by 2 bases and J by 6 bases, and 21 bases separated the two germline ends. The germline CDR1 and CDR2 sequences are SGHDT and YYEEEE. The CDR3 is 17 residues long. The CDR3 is CASSLRRGQPSANEQFF. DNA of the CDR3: TGTGCCAGCAGCTTAAGGCGGGGACAGCCAAGCGCCAATGAGCAGTTCTTC. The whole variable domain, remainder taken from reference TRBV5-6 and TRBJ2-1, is DAGVTQSPTHLIKTRGQQVTLRCSPKSGHDTVSWYQQALGQGPQFIFQYYEEEERQRGNFPDRFSGHQFPNYSSELNVNALLLGDSALYLCASSLRRGQPSANEQFFGPGTRLTVL.

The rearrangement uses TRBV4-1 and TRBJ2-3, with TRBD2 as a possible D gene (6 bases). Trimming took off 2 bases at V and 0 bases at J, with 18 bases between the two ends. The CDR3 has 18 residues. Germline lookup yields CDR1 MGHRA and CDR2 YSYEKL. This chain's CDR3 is CASSQPTGLAFSTDTQYF. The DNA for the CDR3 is TGCGCCAGCAGCCAACCAACGGGGCTAGCGTTCAGCACAGATACGCAGTATTTT.

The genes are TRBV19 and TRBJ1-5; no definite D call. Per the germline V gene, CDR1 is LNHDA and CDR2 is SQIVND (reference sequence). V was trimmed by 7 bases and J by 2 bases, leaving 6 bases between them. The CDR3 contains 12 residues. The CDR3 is CASTEGNQPQHF. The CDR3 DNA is TGTGCCAGTACCGAGGGCAATCAGCCCCAGCATTTT. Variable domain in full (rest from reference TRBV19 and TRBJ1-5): DGGITQSPKYLFRKEGQNVTLSCEQNLNHDAMYWYRQDPGQGLRLIYYSQIVNDFQKGDIAEGYSVSREKKESFPLTVTSAQKNPTAFYLCASTEGNQPQHFGDGTRLSIL.

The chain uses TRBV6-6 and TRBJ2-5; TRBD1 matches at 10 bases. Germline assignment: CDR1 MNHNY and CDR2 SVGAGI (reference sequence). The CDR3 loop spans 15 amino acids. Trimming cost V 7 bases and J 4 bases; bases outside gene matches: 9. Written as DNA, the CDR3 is TGTGCCAGCACCAAGGACAGGGGGATAGGAGAGACCCAGTACTTC. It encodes CASTKDRGIGETQYF.

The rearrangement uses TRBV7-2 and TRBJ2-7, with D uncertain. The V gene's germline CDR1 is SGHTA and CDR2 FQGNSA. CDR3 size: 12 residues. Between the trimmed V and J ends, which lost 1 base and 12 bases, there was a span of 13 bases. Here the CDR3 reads CASSLVVADPYF. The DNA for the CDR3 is TGTGCCAGCAGCTTAGTTGTGGCCGATCCGTACTTC.

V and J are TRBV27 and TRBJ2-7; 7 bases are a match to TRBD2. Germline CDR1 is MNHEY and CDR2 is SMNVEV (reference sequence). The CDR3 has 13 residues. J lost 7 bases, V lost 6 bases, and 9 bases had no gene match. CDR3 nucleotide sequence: TGTGCCAGCAGGACTAGCAGGGTTGAAGAGCAGTACTTC. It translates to CASRTSRVEEQYF.

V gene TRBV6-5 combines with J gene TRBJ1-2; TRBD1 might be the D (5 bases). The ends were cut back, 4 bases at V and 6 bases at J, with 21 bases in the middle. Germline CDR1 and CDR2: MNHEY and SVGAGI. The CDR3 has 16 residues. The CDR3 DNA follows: TGTGCCAGCAGTTTCTCACCACAGGCTCTTATGGATGGCTACACCTTC. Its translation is CASSFSPQALMDGYTF.

CDR3 amino acids: CASSQMYGRERNTIYF. The CDR3 DNA reads TGCGCCAGCAGCCAAATGTATGGGCGCGAGAGAAACACCATATATTTT. V and J are TRBV4-1 and TRBJ1-3; no firm D call. Germline assignment: CDR1 MGHRA and CDR2 YSYEKL. The CDR3 spans 16 residues. V was shortened by 2 bases and J by 5 bases, with 16 bases between the two germline ends.

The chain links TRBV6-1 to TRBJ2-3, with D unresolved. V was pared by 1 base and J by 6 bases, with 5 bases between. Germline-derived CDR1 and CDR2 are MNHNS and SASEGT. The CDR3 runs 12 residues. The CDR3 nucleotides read TGTGCCAGCAGTGAAGTACTGGATACGCAGTATTTT. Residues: CASSEVLDTQYF.

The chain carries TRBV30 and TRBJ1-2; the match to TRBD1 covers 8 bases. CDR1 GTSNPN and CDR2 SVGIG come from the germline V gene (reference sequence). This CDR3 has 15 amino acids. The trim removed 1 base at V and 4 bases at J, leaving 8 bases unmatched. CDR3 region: CAWSGLGQGTYGYTF. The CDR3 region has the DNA TGTGCCTGGAGTGGCCTCGGACAGGGTACCTATGGCTACACCTTC.

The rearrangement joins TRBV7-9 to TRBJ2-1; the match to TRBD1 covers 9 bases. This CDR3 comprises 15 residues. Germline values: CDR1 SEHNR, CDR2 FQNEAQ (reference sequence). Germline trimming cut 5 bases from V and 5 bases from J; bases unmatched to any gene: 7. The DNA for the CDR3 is TGTGCCAGCAGCCGACGGACAGGGGTCGACAATGAGCAGTTCTTC. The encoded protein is CASSRRTGVDNEQFF.

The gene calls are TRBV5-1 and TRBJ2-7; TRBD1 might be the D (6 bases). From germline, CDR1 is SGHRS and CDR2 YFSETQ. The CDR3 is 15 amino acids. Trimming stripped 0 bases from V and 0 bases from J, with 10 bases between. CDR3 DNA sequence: TGCGCCAGCAGCTTGGCAGGGGTCCTCTCCTACGAGCAGTACTTC. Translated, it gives CASSLAGVLSYEQYF. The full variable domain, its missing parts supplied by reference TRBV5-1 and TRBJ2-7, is KAGVTQTPRYLIKTRGQQVTLSCSPISGHRSVSWYQQTPGQGLQFLFEYFSETQRNKGNFPGRFSGRQFSNSRSEMNVSTLELGDSALYLCASSLAGVLSYEQYFGPGTRLTVT.